These 26 T cell receptor beta chains share one sample of origin, sequenced in a study of prognosis after radiotherapy for stage I lung cancer. Two rounds of multiplex PCR amplified TCR beta CDR3 from genomic DNA. Gene-specific primers for each TRBV and TRBJ gene drove first-round PCR. A single record per CDR3 protein comes from TCRdb applying MiXCR to the multiplex PCR reads. The sample consists of about 15,000 distinct CDR3 sequences, about 60% of them appearing once. The material was PBMCs, obtained before or after stereotactic body radiation therapy (not recorded which). The receptor set was obtained from a donor over 45 with non-small cell lung cancer.

In its sample, this clonotype was seen many times. The chain carries TRBV5-6 and TRBJ2-7, with D possibly TRBD1 on 6 matching bases. In germline, CDR1 is SGHDT, CDR2 YYEEEE. Trimming pared 0 bases from V and 3 bases from J, leaving 16 bases between. This CDR3 is 16 amino acids long. The CDR3 here is CASSLGVGAGVYEQYF. Written as DNA, the CDR3 is TGTGCCAGCAGCTTGGGGGTGGGGGCAGGAGTCTACGAGCAGTACTTC.

In this sample, this clonotype turned up once. CDR3 bases: TGCGCCAGCAGCTTGAACGGGGGTGGCAATGAGCAGTTCTTC. Its protein is CASSLNGGGNEQFF. V is TRBV5-1 and J is TRBJ2-1; maybe TRBD2 (6 bases). This CDR3 region has 14 residues. Trimming removed 1 base from V and 6 bases from J, with 11 bases in between. CDR1 SGHRS and CDR2 YFSETQ come from the germline V gene.

The chain links TRBV5-1 to TRBJ2-7; unclear D gene. CDR3 length equals 11 residues. CDR1 is SGHRS, CDR2 YFSETQ, per germline. The V and J ends lost 2 bases and 5 bases respectively, with 5 bases between them. CDR3 in DNA: TGCGCCAGCAGCTTAGGCCACGAGCAGTACTTC. This codes for CASSLGHEQYF.

This clonotype was observed many times. The chain has TRBV3-1 and TRBJ1-4; D may be TRBD1 (5 bases). Germline V CDR1 and CDR2: LGHDT, YNNKEL (reference sequence). The germline V and J ends were trimmed by 0 bases and 7 bases, with 12 bases remaining between them. The CDR3 covers 15 residues. CDR3 nucleotide sequence: TGTGCCAGCAGCCAAGAGCGGGACGGGGGTGAAAAACTGTTTTTT. Translating it yields CASSQERDGGEKLFF.

In this sample, this clonotype turned up once. This chain's CDR3 is CASGEGANEQYF. The CDR3 DNA is TGTGCCAGCGGGGAGGGCGCGAACGAGCAGTACTTC. J is TRBJ2-7 and V is TRBV27; 7 bases map to TRBD2. The CDR3 totals 12 residues. V was clipped by 8 bases and J by 5 bases; unmatched bases: 6. Per germline, CDR1 MNHEY and CDR2 SMNVEV (reference sequence).

Points on this clonotype: Given a far larger clone just one base away, this is likely a sequencing read error. The rearrangement uses TRBV6-5 and TRBJ2-5, with D unclear. The CDR3 consists of 12 residues. V lost 10 bases to trimming and J lost 5 bases, with 14 bases between them. Per germline, CDR1 MNHEY and CDR2 SVGAGI. The CDR3 DNA is TGTGCCACCAAAGACCCGCCGGAGACCCAGTACTTC. This sequence encodes CATKDPPETQYF.

The rearrangement joins TRBV7-2 to TRBJ2-1; D is possibly TRBD1 or TRBD2 (6 bases each). The CDR3 spans 14 residues. V lost 4 bases to trimming and J lost 8 bases, with 15 bases between them. In germline, CDR1 is SGHTA, CDR2 FQGNSA. CDR3 amino acids: CASSYGGRKDEQFF. CDR3 in DNA: TGTGCCAGCAGCTACGGGGGCAGGAAGGATGAGCAGTTCTTC.

This clonotype has a count of ten or more. V and J are TRBV7-8 and TRBJ2-1; 11 positions agree with TRBD2. V was pared by 5 bases and J by 4 bases, with 10 bases of the junction left unmatched. The CDR3 spans 17 residues. Germline V gene lookup returns CDR1 SGHVS and CDR2 FQNEAQ. In DNA form, the CDR3 reads TGTGCCAGCAGCCTCCCCCCCGGGACTAGCGGATACAATGAGCAGTTCTTC. Protein product: CASSLPPGTSGYNEQFF. Complete variable domain (other parts from reference TRBV7-8 and TRBJ2-1): GAGVSQSPRYKVAKRGQDVALRCDPISGHVSLFWYQQALGQGPEFLTYFQNEAQLDKSGLPSDRFFAERPEGSVSTLKIQRTQQEDSAVYLCASSLPPGTSGYNEQFFGPGTRLTVL.

This clonotype is labeled as medium-sized. This chain links TRBV28 with TRBJ1-2; TRBD1 matches 7 bases. CDR3 length: 16 residues. V was clipped by 7 bases and J by 2 bases; unmatched bases: 13. Looked up from germline, CDR1 is MDHEN and CDR2 is SYDVKM. The CDR3 coding sequence is TGTGCCAGCAACCGTCTCGGCGTCAGGGGGAACTATGGCTACACCTTC. Protein: CASNRLGVRGNYGYTF.

With respect to this clonotype: A read error may produce the germline difference seen at one junction end. The chain employs TRBV28 and TRBJ2-1; possible D gene TRBD2, 6 bases. Per germline, CDR1 MDHEN and CDR2 SYDVKM. The CDR3 length is 15 residues. The CDR3 is CASKICGGTYNEQLF. The DNA for the CDR3 is TGTGCCAGCAAGATATGTGGGGGGACCTACAATGAGCAGCTCTTC.

This clonotype is medium-sized (0.01 to 0.1%) by share. The chain links TRBV4-1 to TRBJ2-2, with a possible D match to TRBD2 (6 bases). V lost 0 bases and J lost 6, with 17 bases in between. CDR1 MGHRA and CDR2 YSYEKL come from the germline V gene. This CDR3 spans 17 amino acids. In DNA form, the CDR3 reads TGCGCCAGCAGCCAAGACGGGACTCCCGGGTCCCCCGGGGAGCTGTTTTTT. Translating gives CASSQDGTPGSPGELFF.

V usage is TRBV12-3 or TRBV12-4 and J usage is TRBJ2-1; no firm D call. The CDR3 has 11 amino acids. The ends were cut back, 2 bases at V and 15 bases at J, with 11 bases in the middle. The CDR3 reads CASSLYLVLFF. The CDR3 bases are TGTGCCAGCAGTTTATACCTCGTACTGTTCTTC.

The chain combines TRBV15 with TRBJ2-1; 8 nucleotides align to TRBD1. Germline CDR1 LNHNV, CDR2 YYDKDF (reference sequence). The CDR3 is 16 amino acids. V trimming: 0 bases; J trimming: 12 bases; junction bases outside the gene matches: 13. CDR3 nucleotide sequence: TGTGCCACCAGCAGAGATTTGACAGGGGCACGTAGGGTGCAGTTCTTC. The encoded protein is CATSRDLTGARRVQFF. Based on the CDR3 plus reference TRBV15 and TRBJ2-1, the full variable domain is DAMVIQNPRYQVTQFGKPVTLSCSQTLNHNVMYWYQQKSSQAPKLLFHYYDKDFNNEADTPDNFQSRRPNTSFCFLDIRSPGLGDTAMYLCATSRDLTGARRVQFFGPGTRLTVL.

The chain has TRBV7-2 and TRBJ1-5, with D unresolved. The CDR3 has 13 residues. With 3 bases removed from V and 3 bases from J, the gap between germline ends came to 6 bases. Germline values: CDR1 SGHTA, CDR2 FQGNSA. CDR3 sequence: CASSFWANQPQHF. CDR3 sequence (DNA): TGTGCCAGCAGCTTTTGGGCCAATCAGCCCCAGCATTTT.

This clonotype is a singleton in its sample. The chain recombines TRBV19 with TRBJ1-5, with 8 bases aligning to TRBD1. The germline CDR1 and CDR2 sequences are LNHDA and SQIVND (reference sequence). Trimming at V came to 5 bases and at J to 3 bases, leaving 3 bases not matched to a gene. This CDR3 region has 14 residues. CDR3 sequence: CASSVTGVNQPQHF. DNA for the CDR3: TGTGCCAGTAGTGTGACAGGGGTCAATCAGCCCCAGCATTTT.

This clonotype is labeled medium-sized (0.01 to 0.1%). The chain carries TRBV7-6 and TRBJ2-2; weak D call: TRBD2 (6 bases). Deletions cut 6 bases from V and 1 base from J, with 12 bases between. In germline, CDR1 is SGHVS, CDR2 FNYEAQ. The CDR3 loop spans 15 amino acids. The CDR3 DNA follows: TGTGCCAGCAGGCCCGGTAGCGGGAACACCGGGGAGCTGTTTTTT. The encoded protein is CASRPGSGNTGELFF.

The rearrangement uses TRBV19 and TRBJ1-3; tentative D call: TRBD1 (5 bases). The CDR3 sequence is 13 residues long. CDR1 and CDR2 from the germline V gene are LNHDA and SQIVND (reference sequence). V was shortened by 10 bases and J by 0 bases, with 10 bases between the two germline ends. The DNA for the CDR3 is TGTGCCACCGGCGGGGGCTCTGGAAACACCATATATTTT. Its translation is CATGGGSGNTIYF.

This clonotype is labeled as medium-sized. J is TRBJ2-1 and V is TRBV27, with 9 bases identical to TRBD2. CDR1 is MNHEY and CDR2 is SMNVEV in the germline V gene (reference sequence). Trimming took 3 bases from V and 6 from J; bases not matched to a gene: 6. The CDR3 loop spans 15 amino acids. Written as DNA, the CDR3 is TGTGCCAGCAGTTTGGTAGCGGGGGCGGGCAATGAGCAGTTCTTC. Translation: CASSLVAGAGNEQFF.

The chain links TRBV7-6 to TRBJ2-1; 9 bases are a match to TRBD2. Germline V gene sequence: CDR1 SGHVS, CDR2 FNYEAQ. The J segment lost 13 bases and the V segment lost 2 bases, leaving 9 bases of the junction unmatched. CDR3 size: 14 residues. DNA for the CDR3: TGTGCCAGCAGCTTATCGGAGCTAGCGGGGATTCAGTTCTTC. Amino acids: CASSLSELAGIQFF.

V usage is TRBV3-1 and J usage is TRBJ2-3; 9 nucleotides line up with TRBD2. Germline V lookup: CDR1 LGHDT, CDR2 YNNKEL (reference sequence). This CDR3 is built from 14 residues. The V and J ends lost 3 bases and 15 bases, in that order; junction bases with no gene match: 13. CDR3: CASSHSGSPSRCYF. CDR3 nucleotides: TGTGCCAGCAGCCATAGCGGGAGCCCTTCCCGGTGTTATTTT.

The chain has TRBV6-1 and TRBJ1-6, with 8 bases matching TRBD1. Germline V CDR1 and CDR2: MNHNS, SASEGT. CDR3 size: 16 residues. V shed 5 bases and J 6 bases; nucleotides not matched to a gene: 9. As DNA, the CDR3 is TGTGCCAGCAGTCCCCTCGACAGGGGCGGTAATTCACCCCTCCACTTT. Protein sequence: CASSPLDRGGNSPLHF.

The chain joins TRBV2 to TRBJ2-7; D might be TRBD1 (5 bases). CDR3 size: 15 residues. The germline V gene has CDR1 SNHLY and CDR2 FYNNEI. V was trimmed by 7 bases and J by 4 bases, leaving 20 bases between them. CDR3 in amino acids: CASKKTEQEGYEQYF. CDR3 bases: TGTGCCAGCAAAAAGACAGAGCAAGAAGGGTACGAGCAGTACTTC.

This clonotype was observed at least ten times. The chain couples TRBV19 to TRBJ1-5; D ambiguous. V was clipped by 5 bases and J by 0 bases, with 11 bases between them. Germline loops: CDR1 LNHDA, CDR2 SQIVND (reference sequence). The CDR3 consists of 15 residues. The CDR3 spells CASSDTAYSNQPQHF. The DNA for the CDR3 is TGTGCCAGTAGTGACACCGCCTATAGCAATCAGCCCCAGCATTTT.

This clonotype was recorded at least ten times. The CDR3 loop is CAISDSGTGELFF. CDR3 coding DNA: TGTGCCATCAGTGATTCGGGAACCGGGGAGCTGTTTTTT. The rearrangement joins TRBV10-3 to TRBJ2-2, with D tentatively TRBD2 (5 bases). This CDR3 is 13 amino acids long. Germline values: CDR1 ENHRY, CDR2 SYGVKD. The V and J ends lost 3 bases and 5 bases respectively, with 7 bases between them.

This rearrangement joins TRBV12-5 to TRBJ2-1; 8 bases match TRBD2. CDR1 and CDR2 from the germline V gene are LGHNT and FRNRAP. The CDR3 loop spans 17 amino acids. V dropped 2 bases and J dropped 7; count of bases not matched to a gene: 13. CDR3 sequence: CASGLYTQAGGINEQFF. As DNA, the CDR3 is TGTGCTAGTGGTTTGTACACCCAGGCGGGAGGAATTAATGAGCAGTTCTTC.

This clonotype was recorded at least ten times. The chain couples TRBV9 to TRBJ2-3; 10 nucleotides agree with TRBD2. Germline-derived CDR1 and CDR2 are SGDLS and YYNGEE. This CDR3 region has 16 residues. V shed 0 bases and J 2 bases; nucleotides not matched to a gene: 3. The CDR3 protein is CASSVVTSGNTDTQYF. Here the CDR3 DNA reads TGTGCCAGCAGCGTAGTTACTAGCGGGAACACAGATACGCAGTATTTT.